This TCR beta chain was profiled in a study of identical twins. TCRdb re-called the 5' RACE reads with MiXCR, one entry per CDR3 protein. Of approximately 500,000 distinct CDR3 sequences listed, 20% to 25% are singletons. This clonotype has only a few counts. This CDR3 is 14 amino acids long. V dropped 3 bases and J dropped 8 bases, with 14 bases sitting between them. Germline V gene data show CDR1 as LNHNV and CDR2 as YYDKDF (reference sequence). Separately, the same data were catalogued under a study of T cells expressing NK-cell markers.

The chain links TRBV15 to TRBJ2-4; possible D gene TRBD1, 6 bases. The sequenced sample was CD4+ T cells sorted from blood. The sequence was obtained from a woman aged 18-30 years in good health. The DNA for the CDR3 is TGTGCCACCAGCAGTTTCAGGGGATTGGACATTCAGTACTTC. Its protein is CATSSFRGLDIQYF.